This T cell receptor (beta chain) stems from a study of blood T cell repertoires in COVID-19. Turning to the study itself: Some COVID-19 samples were acute and others convalescent; all came from the United States, Italy and Spain. Sample material is recorded as cDNA or gDNA derived from T cells, B-cell-depleted T cells, or PBMCs.

Per the authors' pipeline: Quantification of nucleated cells was approximated via reference gene primer amplification. This table comes from immunoSEQ multiplex PCR, and its TCRdb copy is limited to in-frame clones, with some not included. The D gene and trimming were derived from the DNA, and the V and J assignments and clone size from that table. The sample contains hundreds of thousands of clones, roughly 89% of which appear only once. CDR3 length equals 17 residues. After removal of 3 bases from V and 2 bases from J, the junction contained 6 bases not matched to a gene. Germline V gene sequence: CDR1 LNHDA, CDR2 SQIVND (reference sequence).

The sequenced sample was peripheral blood. The TCR was taken from a woman between 25 and 40 years old with active or convalescent COVID-19. The chain recombines TRBV19 with TRBJ2-3; 12 bases match TRBD2. The CDR3 DNA sequence: TGTGCCAGTAGTATCCTAGGACTAGCGGGGTTCACAGATACGCAGTATTTT. This sequence encodes CASSILGLAGFTDTQYF.